This TCR beta chain derives from a study of CD8 T cells in Susac syndrome. Sequencing of TCR beta was performed on blood CD8+ T cells and on blood CD4+ T cells. With 2 bases removed from V and 3 bases from J, the gap between germline ends came to 9 bases. The CDR3 runs 14 residues. CDR1 and CDR2 (germline): SGHDT, YYEEEE. A quantity of roughly 0.5 to 1 ug RNA underwent reverse transcription using random hexamers. TCRdb ran MiXCR on the immunoSEQ multiplex PCR reads and lists one entry per CDR3 protein. The sample carries tens of thousands of distinct CDR3 sequences, approximately 95% recorded once. The TCR was taken from a human donor with Susac syndrome. The material sequenced was CD8+ T cells from PBMCs. The chain couples TRBV5-6 to TRBJ1-3, with D unclear. This CDR3 is CASSFGSVGNTIYF. The CDR3 DNA is TGTGCCAGCAGCTTTGGGTCGGTTGGAAACACCATATATTTT.